A single sample gave rise to the 6 T cell receptor beta chains below, sequenced in a study of T cell clones after liver transplantation. Produced via immunoSEQ multiplex PCR; TCRdb's table is partial and in-frame only. The table shows 70,000 to 95,000 clones, with approximately 82% occurring only once. The specimen comprised CD4+ T cells from blood, sampled at the 22-month timepoint. The receptors were gathered from a human patient who received a liver transplant. Some T cells may be transferred from the graft donor.

The table lists this clone with a count of one. The chain uses TRBV6-1 and TRBJ1-3; 9 positions agree with TRBD1. The CDR3 contains 16 residues. After removal of 3 bases from V and 0 bases from J, the junction contained 3 bases not matched to a gene. Germline V lookup: CDR1 MNHNS, CDR2 SASEGT. The CDR3 region has the DNA TGTGCCAGCAGTGATGGGGACAGGGTCTCTGGAAACACCATATATTTT. Its translation is CASSDGDRVSGNTIYF.

V is TRBV6-1 and J is TRBJ1-5; D ambiguous. V lost 7 bases to trimming and J lost 3 bases, with 7 bases between them. Looked up from germline, CDR1 is MNHNS and CDR2 is SASEGT. The CDR3 is 12 amino acids. Here the CDR3 DNA reads TGTGCCAGCACGGGGAACAATCAGCCCCAGCATTTT. Translated, it gives CASTGNNQPQHF.

The rearrangement joins TRBV2 to TRBJ1-1, with D uncertain. The CDR3 has 14 amino acids. Trimming left V 2 bases short and J 4 bases short, with 11 bases between. Germline lookup yields CDR1 SNHLY and CDR2 FYNNEI. The CDR3: CASSERTDATEAFF. The CDR3 coding sequence is TGTGCCAGCAGTGAAAGGACGGACGCCACTGAAGCTTTCTTT.

The chain joins TRBV4-1 to TRBJ2-7; D is perhaps TRBD1 or TRBD2 (5 bases each). This CDR3 has 13 amino acids. V was clipped by 1 base and J by 5 bases, with 9 bases between them. The germline CDR1 and CDR2 sequences are MGHRA and YSYEKL. The CDR3 reads CASSQASGHEQYF. The CDR3 DNA is TGCGCCAGCAGCCAAGCCTCGGGACACGAGCAGTACTTC.

This clone was found a few times. The chain uses TRBV6-1 and TRBJ2-7; D gene uncertain. Germline V gives CDR1 MNHNS, CDR2 SASEGT. V gave up 2 bases and J gave up 3 bases, with 11 bases separating them. This CDR3 region has 14 residues. As DNA, the CDR3 is TGTGCCAGCAGTGAACTGGTGACGGTCTACGAGCAGTACTTC. Translation gives CASSELVTVYEQYF.

CDR3 amino acids: CASSYGTGELFF. The CDR3 bases are TGTGCCAGCAGTTATGGCACCGGGGAGCTGTTTTTT. The V gene is TRBV2, the J gene TRBJ2-2, with unresolved D. V dropped 5 bases and J dropped 4 bases, with 5 bases sitting between them. Germline V gives CDR1 SNHLY, CDR2 FYNNEI. This CDR3 is built from 12 residues.